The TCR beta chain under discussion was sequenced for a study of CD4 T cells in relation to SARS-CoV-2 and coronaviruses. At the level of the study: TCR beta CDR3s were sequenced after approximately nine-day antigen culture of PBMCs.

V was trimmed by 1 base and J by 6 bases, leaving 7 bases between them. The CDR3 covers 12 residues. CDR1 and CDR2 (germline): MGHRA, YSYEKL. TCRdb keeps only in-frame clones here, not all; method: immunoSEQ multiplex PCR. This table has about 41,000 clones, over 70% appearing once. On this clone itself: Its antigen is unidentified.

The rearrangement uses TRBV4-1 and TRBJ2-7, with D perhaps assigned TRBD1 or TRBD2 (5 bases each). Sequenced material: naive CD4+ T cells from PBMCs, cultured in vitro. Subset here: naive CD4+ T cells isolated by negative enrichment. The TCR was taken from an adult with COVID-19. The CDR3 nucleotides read TGCGCCAGCAGCCAAGCAGGGACCGAGCAGTACTTC. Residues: CASSQAGTEQYF.